The 18 T cell receptor beta chains below come from one sample, sequenced in a study of shared clonotypes between healthy human individuals. Clones were sequenced by immunoSEQ multiplex PCR, and TCRdb holds only the in-frame ones, with some missing. In the table there are 2 million to 2.5 million clones, more than 80% of which are singletons. The sample consisted of naive CD4+ T cells from PBMCs. Subset meaning: CD45RA+ positively selected. These receptors all stem from a man aged 18 to 30 in good health. Some clones in this sample may be carry-over from other donors' samples.

The CDR3 DNA is TGTGCCAGCAGGTTACAGGGTCCCGGGGGCAATCAGCCCCAGCATTTT. This encodes CASRLQGPGGNQPQHF. The chain recombines TRBV27 with TRBJ1-5; the D gene is possibly TRBD1 (6 bases). This CDR3 comprises 16 residues. The germline V and J ends were trimmed by 6 bases and 2 bases, with 17 bases remaining between them. Germline-derived CDR1 and CDR2 are MNHEY and SMNVEV (reference sequence).

This chain uses TRBV29-1 with TRBJ2-1; 7 positions match TRBD1. V lost 4 bases to trimming and J lost 0 bases; unmatched junction nucleotides: 6. Looked up from germline, CDR1 is SQVTM and CDR2 is ANQGSEA. The CDR3 contains 15 residues. CDR3 in DNA: TGCAGCGTTGTAGGGACAGTCCACTCCTACAATGAGCAGTTCTTC. It specifies CSVVGTVHSYNEQFF.

The chain joins TRBV19 to TRBJ1-4, with D hard to call. V lost 7 bases, J lost 0 bases, and 15 bases lay in between. Germline CDR1 reads LNHDA; CDR2 reads SQIVND (reference sequence). This CDR3 has 16 amino acids. The CDR3 protein is CASKGRLIATNEKLFF. Here the CDR3 DNA reads TGTGCCAGTAAAGGACGTCTGATTGCAACTAATGAAAAACTGTTTTTT.

Only a few counts were recorded for this clone. The chain recombines TRBV6-5 with TRBJ1-2, with 7 nucleotides matching TRBD1. Trimming cost V 6 bases and J 10 bases; bases outside gene matches: 5. Germline CDR1 MNHEY, CDR2 SVGAGI. CDR3 length equals 11 residues. Written as DNA, the CDR3 is TGTGCCAGCAGGTCCACAGGGGACTACACCTTC. It encodes CASRSTGDYTF.

V and J are TRBV28 and TRBJ2-3; TRBD2 matches at 7 bases. This CDR3 comprises 16 residues. From germline, CDR1 is MDHEN and CDR2 SYDVKM. The ends lost 6 bases at V and 10 bases at J; junction bases unmatched: 19. The CDR3 protein is CASRPGTTSLRRAQYF. The CDR3 region has the DNA TGTGCCAGCAGACCCGGGACTACCTCTTTGAGGCGCGCGCAGTATTTT.

The chain combines TRBV10-3 with TRBJ2-5; maybe TRBD1 (6 bases). Germline assignment: CDR1 ENHRY and CDR2 SYGVKD. The germline V and J ends were trimmed by 2 bases and 5 bases, with 12 bases remaining between them. The CDR3 is 14 amino acids. The CDR3 region is CAISEGQPPETQYF. CDR3 bases: TGTGCCATCAGTGAGGGACAGCCCCCGGAGACCCAGTACTTC.

CDR3 amino acids: CASSLTPGPVTNEKLFF. CDR3 nucleotide sequence: TGTGCCAGCAGCTTGACCCCAGGCCCTGTGACTAATGAAAAACTGTTTTTT. The V and J genes are TRBV7-9 and TRBJ1-4, with D hard to call. Trimming removed 3 bases from V and 2 bases from J, with 16 bases in between. CDR1 and CDR2 from the germline V gene are SEHNR and FQNEAQ (reference sequence). The length of the CDR3 is 17 residues.

The chain combines TRBV28 with TRBJ1-5; tentative D call: TRBD1 (5 bases). Trimming pared 2 bases from V and 7 bases from J, leaving 12 bases between. CDR3 size: 14 residues. Germline V lookup: CDR1 MDHEN, CDR2 SYDVKM. In DNA, the CDR3 is TGTGCCAGCAGTTTAATAGGGGTGAGGCAGCCCCAGCATTTT. Translating gives CASSLIGVRQPQHF.

This chain links TRBV5-3 with TRBJ2-2; the D call may be TRBD1 or TRBD2 (6 bases each). TRBV5-3 is assigned to the ORF class and has an uncertain function. The CDR3 extends over 17 amino acids. V was clipped by 2 bases and J by 5 bases, with 19 bases between them. CDR3: CARSFARGGKKTGELFF. Here the CDR3 DNA reads TGTGCCAGAAGCTTCGCCAGGGGCGGGAAGAAGACCGGGGAGCTGTTTTTT.

The J gene is TRBJ2-1, the V gene TRBV9, with D perhaps matching TRBD1 or TRBD2 (6 bases each). Germline-derived CDR1 and CDR2 are SGDLS and YYNGEE. The CDR3 is made up of 15 amino acids. V lost 2 bases to trimming and J lost 4 bases, with 13 bases between them. In nucleotides, the CDR3 is TGTGCCAGCAGCGTTGGGCTAGGGGGGTACAATGAGCAGTTCTTC. Translating it yields CASSVGLGGYNEQFF.

The genes are TRBV6-5 and TRBJ1-6; 8 bases fit TRBD1. CDR3 length: 13 residues. Germline-derived CDR1 and CDR2 are MNHEY and SVGAGI. V lost 8 bases, J lost 9 bases, and 6 bases stayed unmatched. The CDR3 loop is CASGQGLSSPLHF. In DNA, the CDR3 is TGTGCCAGCGGACAGGGTTTGAGTTCACCCCTCCACTTT.

V is TRBV2 and J is TRBJ2-6, with D unclear. CDR1 and CDR2 from the germline V gene are SNHLY and FYNNEI. V lost 1 base and J 0 bases, leaving 7 bases between the germline ends. The CDR3 is 16 amino acids. CDR3 in DNA: TGTGCCAGCAGTGAAGGGATCCGCTCTGGGGCCAACGTCCTGACTTTC. Its protein product is CASSEGIRSGANVLTF.

CDR3 DNA sequence: TGTGCCAGCAGCAAACGCCTCTTCCAAGAGACCCAGTACTTC. Translation gives CASSKRLFQETQYF. The rearrangement uses TRBV28 and TRBJ2-5, with D unresolved. CDR1 MDHEN and CDR2 SYDVKM come from the germline V gene. Deletions cut 6 bases from V and 1 base from J, with 12 bases between. The CDR3 sequence is 14 residues long.

The rearrangement uses TRBV5-1 and TRBJ1-5; D may be TRBD1 (5 bases). Germline V gene data show CDR1 as SGHRS and CDR2 as YFSETQ. The ends were cut back, 5 bases at V and 7 bases at J, with 16 bases in the middle. The CDR3 has 14 amino acids. The CDR3 here is CASRLDPGGQPQHF. CDR3 nucleotide sequence: TGCGCCAGCAGACTAGACCCTGGGGGGCAGCCCCAGCATTTT.

The CDR3 loop is CASSQSPSQETQYF. CDR3 DNA sequence: TGTGCCAGCAGCCAAAGCCCCAGCCAAGAGACCCAGTACTTC. This chain uses TRBV7-6 with TRBJ2-5; D is unresolved. The CDR3 is made up of 14 amino acids. V was trimmed by 5 bases and J by 1 base, leaving 11 bases between them. CDR1 SGHVS and CDR2 FNYEAQ come from the germline V gene.

This sequence joins TRBV4-2 and TRBJ2-1; D not certain. In germline, CDR1 is LGHNA, CDR2 YNFKEQ. This CDR3 spans 15 amino acids. Trimming removed 0 bases from V and 3 bases from J, with 9 bases in between. CDR3 region: CASSQDRLDYNEQFF. In nucleotides, the CDR3 is TGTGCCAGCAGCCAAGACAGGCTAGACTACAATGAGCAGTTCTTC.

The chain recombines TRBV7-2 with TRBJ1-2; D unclear. The length of the CDR3 is 14 residues. Germline V gives CDR1 SGHTA, CDR2 FQGNSA. Deletions cut 1 base from V and 4 bases from J, with 10 bases between. The CDR3 nucleotides are TGTGCCAGCAGCTTAGTAGCCAGTGGCTATGGCTACACCTTC. Residues: CASSLVASGYGYTF.

V is TRBV6-1 and J is TRBJ1-5; a possible D gene is TRBD1 (5 bases). V was pared by 4 bases and J by 7 bases, with 17 bases between. The CDR3 spans 15 residues. Germline values: CDR1 MNHNS, CDR2 SASEGT. DNA of the CDR3: TGTGCCAGCAGTGTAGGCAGGGCAGATCAACAGCCCCAGCATTTT. Its translation is CASSVGRADQQPQHF.